A selection of T cell receptor beta chains follows, all from one sample in a study of blood T cell repertoires in COVID-19. Assay: immunoSEQ multiplex PCR; the TCRdb copy retains only in-frame clones and omits some. The sample lists over 110,000 clones, approximately 87% occurring once. Sample: PBMCs or T cells enriched from blood (not recorded which). Source of these receptors: a man aged 45-65 years in a cohort exposed to, infected with or recovered from COVID-19 (not recorded which). CDR3s include the opening cysteine and the closing phenylalanine or tryptophan. D genes are given only for firm matches. Only part of the rows carry a size: once, few, many, or a class if the clone is expanded.

once	TRBJ2-7	TRBD1	TRBV28	CASMAPTGGIYEQYF	TGTGCCAGCATGGCCCCAACAGGGGGGATCTACGAGCAGTACTTC
NA	TRBJ1-6	NA	TRBV7-9	CASSERGLSPLHF	TGTGCCAGCAGCGAAAGGGGTTTGTCACCCCTCCACTTT
few	TRBJ1-1	TRBD1	TRBV30	CAWSVGTGDTEAFF	TGTGCCTGGAGTGTCGGGACAGGGGACACTGAAGCTTTCTTT
once	TRBJ2-1	TRBD2	TRBV7-2	CASSLDGTSRYNEQFF	TGTGCCAGCAGCTTAGATGGGACTAGCAGATACAATGAGCAGTTCTTC
NA	TRBJ2-3	NA	TRBV6-5	CASSYSGDTSTDTQYF	TGTGCCAGCAGTTACTCAGGGGATACTAGCACAGATACGCAGTATTTT
NA	TRBJ2-4	NA	TRBV6-5	CASSPFAKNIQYF	TGTGCCAGCAGTCCCTTCGCCAAAAACATTCAGTACTTC
NA	TRBJ2-5	TRBD1	TRBV10-3	CAIREGTEKETQYF	TGTGCCATCAGGGAAGGGACAGAAAAAGAGACCCAGTACTTC
NA	TRBJ2-7	TRBD1	TRBV30	CAWSVGTGSYEQYF	TGTGCCTGGAGTGTAGGGACAGGGTCCTACGAGCAGTACTTC
NA	TRBJ1-6	NA	TRBV5-1	CASSPEPGGNSPLHF	TGCGCCAGCAGCCCCGAACCAGGTGGAAATTCACCCCTCCACTTT
NA	TRBJ1-5	NA	TRBV16	CASSQGESSNQPQHF	TGTGCCAGCAGCCAAGGGGAGAGTAGCAATCAGCCCCAGCATTTT
NA	TRBJ2-7	TRBD1	TRBV11-3	CASSSGTGLGEQYF	TGTGCCAGCAGCTCCGGGACAGGGCTGGGCGAGCAGTACTTC
few	TRBJ1-6	TRBD1	TRBV18	CASSLFGQGPNSPLHF	TGTGCCAGCTCACTATTCGGACAGGGGCCTAATTCACCCCTCCACTTT
NA	TRBJ2-7	NA	TRBV18	CASSPDSAGMYEQYF	TGTGCCAGCTCACCAGACTCGGCAGGGATGTACGAGCAGTACTTC
few	TRBJ2-2	NA	TRBV5-1	CASKINAGRNTGELFF	TGCGCCAGCAAGATTAATGCGGGGCGGAACACCGGGGAGCTGTTTTTT
few	TRBJ1-5	TRBD1	TRBV15	CATSSHRGPQPQHF	TGTGCCACCAGTAGTCACAGGGGGCCTCAGCCCCAGCATTTT
few	TRBJ2-3	NA	TRBV19	CASSPWDTRTDTQYF	TGTGCCAGTAGTCCCTGGGACACCCGCACAGATACGCAGTATTTT
NA	TRBJ2-7	NA	TRBV18	CASSPDTGIPNF	TGTGCCAGCTCACCGGACACAGGGATCCCGAACTTC
few	TRBJ2-2	TRBD1	TRBV10-3	CAIGNRDSLNTGELFF	TGTGCCATCGGAAACCGGGACAGCCTGAACACCGGGGAGCTGTTTTTT
NA	TRBJ1-3	TRBD1	TRBV10-2	CASSDGDRTFSGNTIYF	TGCGCCAGCAGTGACGGGGACAGGACGTTCTCTGGAAACACCATATATTTT
NA	TRBJ2-1	TRBD2	TRBV6-4	CASSRLAGEGYYNEQFF	TGTGCCAGCAGTAGACTAGCGGGAGAAGGGTACTACAATGAGCAGTTCTTC
once	TRBJ1-2	NA	TRBV2	CASTPTGGDYGYTF	TGTGCCAGCACTCCAACCGGGGGAGACTATGGCTACACCTTC
NA	TRBJ2-3	TRBD2	TRBV4-1	CASNVVAAGALTDTQYF	TGCGCCAGCAACGTGGTGGCAGCGGGAGCCCTCACAGATACGCAGTATTTT
NA	TRBJ2-7	NA	TRBV3-1/TRBV3-2	CASSLSGGTYEQYF	TGTGCCAGCAGCCTATCAGGGGGGACCTACGAGCAGTACTTC
NA	TRBJ1-4	NA	TRBV7-9	CASSHLTEEKKLFF	TGTGCCAGCAGCCATTTGACAGAAGAAAAAAAACTGTTTTTT
NA	TRBJ2-6	NA	TRBV5-8	CASSSDSSGANVLTF	TGTGCCAGCAGCTCAGACAGCTCTGGGGCCAACGTCCTGACTTTC
NA	TRBJ1-2	TRBD1	TRBV6-5	CASRIGRQGYGYTF	TGTGCCAGCAGAATCGGTAGACAGGGCTATGGCTACACCTTC
NA	TRBJ2-2	TRBD2	TRBV5-1	CASSLAAERGLPINTGELFF	TGCGCCAGCAGCTTGGCCGCGGAGCGGGGGCTACCGATCAACACCGGGGAGCTGTTTTTT
NA	TRBJ1-3	NA	TRBV6-5	CASRYQRSSGNTIYF	TGTGCCAGCAGATATCAGAGGAGCTCTGGAAACACCATATATTTT
NA	TRBJ1-5	TRBD1	TRBV6-2/TRBV6-3	CASSYGRGFRQPQHF	TGTGCCAGCAGTTATGGCAGGGGGTTTCGCCAGCCCCAGCATTTT
NA	TRBJ1-2	NA	TRBV3-1/TRBV3-2	CASSHGGPGYTF	TGTGCCAGCAGCCACGGGGGGCCTGGCTACACCTTC
few	TRBJ2-7	TRBD1	TRBV2	CASRAGTGIEQYF	TGTGCCAGCAGAGCCGGGACAGGGATAGAGCAGTACTTC
NA	TRBJ2-7	NA	TRBV18	CASSLSGLALVYEQYF	TGTGCCAGCTCATTAAGTGGTCTAGCGCTAGTTTACGAGCAGTACTTC
NA	TRBJ2-2	TRBD1	TRBV4-3	CASSHGQGATGELFF	TGCGCCAGCAGCCATGGACAGGGGGCCACCGGGGAGCTGTTTTTT
once	TRBJ2-1	TRBD2	TRBV9	CASSADSGSWNEQFF	TGTGCCAGCAGCGCCGATAGCGGGAGTTGGAATGAGCAGTTCTTC
NA	TRBJ2-5	NA	TRBV5-4	CASSLAGGTETQYF	TGTGCCAGCAGCTTGGCGGGGGGCACAGAGACCCAGTACTTC
NA	TRBJ2-1	NA	TRBV21-1	CASSSPRQGPYNEQFF	TGTGCCAGCAGCTCCCCAAGACAGGGCCCCTACAATGAGCAGTTCTTC
NA	TRBJ2-5	TRBD2	TRBV6-5	CASSLAGVDETQYF	TGTGCCAGCAGCTTAGCGGGAGTTGACGAGACCCAGTACTTC
NA	TRBJ1-4	NA	TRBV2	CASSEALGAKEKLFF	TGTGCCAGCAGTGAAGCGCTGGGGGCAAAGGAAAAACTGTTTTTT
NA	TRBJ2-7	TRBD2	TRBV5-1	CASSLVGTSGKDEQYF	TGCGCCAGCAGCCTCGTGGGGACTAGCGGGAAGGACGAGCAGTACTTC
NA	TRBJ2-4	NA	TRBV29-1	CSVKDSPAKNIQYF	TGCAGCGTTAAAGACAGTCCAGCCAAAAACATTCAGTACTTC
NA	TRBJ2-1	NA	TRBV4-3	CASSQDRAGVNEQFF	TGCGCCAGCAGCCAAGATAGGGCAGGGGTCAATGAGCAGTTCTTC
NA	TRBJ2-5	NA	TRBV24-1	CATSEPDRLQETQYF	TGTGCCACCAGTGAACCCGACAGACTGCAAGAGACCCAGTACTTC
NA	TRBJ2-7	TRBD2	TRBV28	CASSLAGGYEQYF	TGTGCCAGCAGCCTAGCGGGAGGCTACGAGCAGTACTTC
once	TRBJ1-1	NA	TRBV6-6	CASTEATMNTEAFF	TGTGCCAGCACCGAGGCCACCATGAACACTGAAGCTTTCTTT
NA	TRBJ1-1	NA	TRBV5-6	CASSSVTGNTEAFF	TGTGCCAGCAGCTCAGTGACGGGGAACACTGAAGCTTTCTTT
NA	TRBJ2-3	TRBD1	TRBV29-1	CSVGQTDTQYF	TGCAGCGTGGGACAGACAGATACGCAGTATTTT
NA	TRBJ2-1	NA	TRBV19	CASSIRRHGSYNEQFF	TGTGCCAGTAGTATACGGCGACATGGCTCCTACAATGAGCAGTTCTTC
once	TRBJ2-2	NA	TRBV7-6	CASSYTGNTGELFF	TGTGCCAGCAGCTACACAGGGAACACCGGGGAGCTGTTTTTT
few	TRBJ1-4	NA	TRBV18	CASSPLGGVEEKLFF	TGTGCCAGCTCACCCCTGGGGGGAGTCGAGGAAAAACTGTTTTTT
NA	TRBJ2-7	NA	TRBV10-3	CAISDPSRVSYEQYF	TGTGCCATCAGTGATCCGTCGAGGGTTTCCTACGAGCAGTACTTC
NA	TRBJ2-2	TRBD1	TRBV10-3	CAISGTGPANTGELFF	TGTGCCATCTCCGGGACAGGGCCAGCGAACACCGGGGAGCTGTTTTTT
NA	TRBJ1-4	TRBD1	TRBV7-9	CASSSGTGGGEKLFF	TGTGCCAGCAGCTCGGGGACAGGGGGAGGTGAAAAACTGTTTTTT
NA	TRBJ2-1	TRBD2	TRBV30	CAWAPGLAYDEQFF	TGTGCCTGGGCCCCGGGACTAGCGTACGATGAGCAGTTCTTC